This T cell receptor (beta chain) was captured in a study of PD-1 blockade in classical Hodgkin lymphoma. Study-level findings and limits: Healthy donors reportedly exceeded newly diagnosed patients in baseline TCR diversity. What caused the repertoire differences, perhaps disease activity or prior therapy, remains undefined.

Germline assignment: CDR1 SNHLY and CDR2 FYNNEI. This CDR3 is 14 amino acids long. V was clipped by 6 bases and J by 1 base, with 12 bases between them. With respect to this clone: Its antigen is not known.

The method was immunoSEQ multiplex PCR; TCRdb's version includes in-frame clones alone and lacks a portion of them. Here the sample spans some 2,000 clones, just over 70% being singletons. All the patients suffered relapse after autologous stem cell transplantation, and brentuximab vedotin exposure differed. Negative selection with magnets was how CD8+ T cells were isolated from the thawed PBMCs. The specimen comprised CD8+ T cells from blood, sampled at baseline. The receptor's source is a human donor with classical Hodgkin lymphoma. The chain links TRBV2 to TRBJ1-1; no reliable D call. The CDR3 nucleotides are TGTGCCAGCAGGCCGGGCCCACGGAACACTGAAGCTTTCTTT. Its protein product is CASRPGPRNTEAFF. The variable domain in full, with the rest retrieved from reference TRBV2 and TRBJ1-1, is EPEVTQTPSHQVTQMGQEVILRCVPISNHLYFYWYRQILGQKVEFLVSFYNNEISEKSEIFDDQFSVERPDGSNFTLKIRSTKLEDSAMYFCASRPGPRNTEAFFGQGTRLTVV.